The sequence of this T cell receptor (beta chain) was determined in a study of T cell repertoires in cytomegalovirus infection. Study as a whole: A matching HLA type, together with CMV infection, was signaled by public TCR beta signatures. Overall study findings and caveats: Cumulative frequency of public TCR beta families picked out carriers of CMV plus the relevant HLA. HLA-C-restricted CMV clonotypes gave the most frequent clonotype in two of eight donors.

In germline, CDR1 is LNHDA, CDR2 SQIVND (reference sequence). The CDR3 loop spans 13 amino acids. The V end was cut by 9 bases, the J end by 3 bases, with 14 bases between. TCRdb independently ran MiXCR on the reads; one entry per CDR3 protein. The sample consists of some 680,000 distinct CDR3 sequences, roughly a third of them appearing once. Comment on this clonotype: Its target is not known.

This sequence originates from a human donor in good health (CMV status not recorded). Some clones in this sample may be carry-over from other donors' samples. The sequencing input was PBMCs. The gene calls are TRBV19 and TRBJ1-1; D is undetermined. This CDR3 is CASLDIGDTEAFF. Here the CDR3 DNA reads TGTGCCAGCTTAGATATCGGGGACACTGAAGCTTTCTTT.